This T cell receptor (beta chain) came from a study of cytomegalovirus exposure and HLA in healthy donors. General study findings and limits: In a later analysis, TCR beta V- and J-gene trimming showed a link to a missense DCLRE1C variant.

Remarks on this clone: What it binds is not known.

This PCR relied on a set of 60 Vbeta primers and 13 Jbeta primers. Here immunoSEQ multiplex PCR was the method, and the copy in TCRdb shows in-frame clones only, minus some. The table records 110,000 or so clones, about 64% of them present only once. This TCR derives from a man younger than 35 in good health and CMV-seropositive. Sequencing was performed on PBMCs.

The CDR3 loop reads CASSGLAGAFGPELFF. The CDR3 nucleotides read TGTGCCAGCAGCGGACTAGCGGGAGCTTTTGGTCCGGAGCTGTTTTTT. V is TRBV7-2 and J is TRBJ2-2; the match to TRBD2 covers 13 bases. Germline CDR1 is SGHTA and CDR2 is FQGNSA. The CDR3 spans 16 residues. V shed 5 bases and J 10 bases; nucleotides not matched to a gene: 10.